The T cell receptor beta chain described here comes from a study of blood T cell repertoires in COVID-19. Study in general: Acute-phase and convalescent COVID-19 samples originated in the United States, Italy and Spain. T cells, B-cell-depleted T cells, or PBMCs provided the cDNA or gDNA that served as material.

In the study's own analysis: Cell counts per sample came from amplifying reference gene primers. TCRdb keeps only in-frame clones here, not all; method: immunoSEQ multiplex PCR. The V and J calls and clone size were taken over from that table, and D and trimming were inferred from the DNA. The data show a few hundred thousand clones, roughly 89% seen once. With 8 bases clipped from V and 0 bases from J, the junction kept 11 bases outside the gene matches. CDR3 length: 15 residues. The germline V gene encodes CDR1 SGHKS and CDR2 YYEKEE (reference sequence). This clonotype was obtained from a man aged 25-45 years with acute or convalescent COVID-19. The chain carries TRBV5-5 and TRBJ2-7; 7 positions agree with TRBD1. The sequenced sample was peripheral blood. The chain's CDR3 is CASSLWDSPSYEQYF. The CDR3 DNA sequence: TGTGCCAGTTCCTTGTGGGACAGTCCCTCCTACGAGCAGTACTTC.